What follows describes a single T cell receptor beta chain. Its antigen is still unknown. CDR3 length equals 17 residues. CDR1 and CDR2 from the germline V gene are LGHNA and YSLEER. TCRdb re-called the 5' RACE reads; every CDR3 protein appears as one record, without DNA. In all, the sample yields under 500,000 distinct CDR3 sequences. These data belong to a study of T cells expressing NK-cell markers. Study in general: CD3+CD56+NKG2C+, CD3+CD56+NKG2C- and CD3+CD56-NKG2C+ T cells, once sorted, supplied the TCR beta repertoires.

General study points: Dominant NKG2C+ clonotypes accounted for about 1.0-8% of CD8+ T cells in six donors. These clonotypes additionally ranked first within the CD3+CD56-NKG2C+ fraction of several donors. The HCMV specificity of the expanded NKG2C+ T cell clones stayed unresolved.

The sequence was collected from a woman between 18 and 69 years old in good health. Sequenced sample: blood T cells: a sorted CD56 or NKG2C T cell subset, CD4+ or CD8+ T cells, or bulk PBMC T cells (not recorded which). J is TRBJ2-5 and V is TRBV4-3; lacking DNA, the TRBD2 call made by TCRdb goes unchecked. The CDR3: CASSQEWRGEYQETQYF.